These T cell receptor beta chains were read from a single sample in a study of monozygotic twins with inflammatory bowel disease. TCRdb reprocessed the 5' RACE reads, keeping one entry per CDR3 protein, no DNA. The sample data list more than 300,000 distinct CDR3 sequences. Material for sequencing was blood. All receptors derive from a human donor with ulcerative colitis or Crohn's disease, or a healthy co-twin of an affected twin (not recorded which). CDR3s include the opening cysteine and the closing phenylalanine or tryptophan.

J,V,CDR3
TRBJ2-7,TRBV6-2/TRBV6-3,CASNPDRGPTRTYYEQYF
TRBJ2-3,TRBV4-3,CASSQARISTDTQYF
TRBJ1-2,TRBV6-1,CASTSGGGFYGYTF
TRBJ1-3,TRBV29-1,CSVEDGTSGNTIYF
TRBJ1-2,TRBV7-8,CASSLSDGNYGYTF
TRBJ2-1,TRBV24-1,CATSDLGRGYNEQFF
TRBJ1-1,TRBV5-1,CASSRSGSLNTEAFF
TRBJ2-2,TRBV5-1,CASSLEGQGTGELFF
TRBJ1-5,TRBV19,CASSILGDQPQHF
TRBJ2-6,TRBV4-2,CASSQAALGSGANVLTF
TRBJ2-1,TRBV27,CASSPGGVSYNEQFF
TRBJ2-5,TRBV29-1,CSVRPGQKQETQYF
TRBJ2-4,TRBV6-5,CASSYGGPIQYF
TRBJ1-1,TRBV7-2,CASSSQGLNTEAFF
TRBJ2-7,TRBV20-1,CSAPTMISYEQYF
TRBJ1-1,TRBV25-1,CASSEIPGLGNTEAFF
TRBJ2-3,TRBV6-1,CASSLDRLGTDTQYF
TRBJ1-2,TRBV15,CATSKDRVWGYTF
TRBJ2-5,TRBV7-2,CASSFEIRQETQYF
TRBJ1-3,TRBV3-1,CASSLQDSGNTIYF
TRBJ2-1,TRBV12-3/TRBV12-4,CASTNSGGARYEQFF
TRBJ2-1,TRBV29-1,CSVEAGLAEQFF
TRBJ2-3,TRBV13,CASSLKGLGDTQYF
TRBJ2-7,TRBV20-1,CSAARGTATYEQYF